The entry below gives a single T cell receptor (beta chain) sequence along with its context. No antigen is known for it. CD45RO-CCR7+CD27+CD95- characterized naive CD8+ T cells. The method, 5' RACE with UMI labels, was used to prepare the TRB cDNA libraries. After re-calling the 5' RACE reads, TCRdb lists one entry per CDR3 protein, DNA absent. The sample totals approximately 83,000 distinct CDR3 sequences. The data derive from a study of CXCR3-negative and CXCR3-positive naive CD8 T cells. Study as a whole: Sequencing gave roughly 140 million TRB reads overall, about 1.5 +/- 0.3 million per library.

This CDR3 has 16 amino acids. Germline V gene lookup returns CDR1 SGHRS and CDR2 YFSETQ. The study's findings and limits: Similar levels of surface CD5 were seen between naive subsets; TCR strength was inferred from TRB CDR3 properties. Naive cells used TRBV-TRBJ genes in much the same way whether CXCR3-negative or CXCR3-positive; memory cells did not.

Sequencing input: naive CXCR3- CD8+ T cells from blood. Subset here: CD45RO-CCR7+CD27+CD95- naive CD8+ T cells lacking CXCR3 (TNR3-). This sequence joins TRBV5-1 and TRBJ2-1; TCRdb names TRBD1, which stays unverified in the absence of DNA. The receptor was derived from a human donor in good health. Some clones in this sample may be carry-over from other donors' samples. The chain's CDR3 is CASSLGQGASYNEQFF.